This T cell receptor beta chain originates from a study of cytomegalovirus exposure and HLA in healthy donors. In regard to this clone: Its antigen is unknown.

Study-level results: The study recorded more than 150 TCR beta chains that were cytomegalovirus-associated. Cytomegalovirus status was reportedly diagnosed by the classifier with high sensitivity and specificity.

Generated by immunoSEQ multiplex PCR, the TCRdb table keeps only in-frame clones and is missing some. The sample includes approximately 60,000 clones, more than 80% of them seen just once. The trim removed 8 bases at V and 0 bases at J, leaving 7 bases unmatched. This CDR3 contains 15 residues. Germline V gives CDR1 MNHEY, CDR2 SMNVEV (reference sequence). This receptor was identified in a young man in good health and CMV-seronegative. The chain joins TRBV27 to TRBJ1-5, with TRBD1 identical over 7 bases. Input material: PBMCs. CDR3 DNA sequence: TGTGCCAGCCGGAAGACAGGGTATAGCAATCAGCCCCAGCATTTT. The encoded protein is CASRKTGYSNQPQHF.